This TCR beta chain originates from a study of T cells after yellow fever vaccination. A 5'RACE template-switching step, the method used to make TCR cDNA, added a universal primer site and UMIs. TCRdb reprocessed the 5' RACE reads with MiXCR, giving one entry per CDR3 protein. The table shows some 150,000 distinct CDR3 sequences, with 9.3% occurring only once. As concerns this clonotype: The antigen remains unidentified.

Study outcomes and limitations: The presence of abundant clonotypes contaminating from the bulk population was possible in FACS-sorted repertoires.

Germline trimming cut 4 bases from V and 1 base from J; bases unmatched to any gene: 4. Germline assignment: CDR1 SGHKS and CDR2 YYEKEE (reference sequence). The CDR3 has 14 residues. Sequenced here: CD8+ T cells sorted from PBMCs, sampled 45 days after the yellow fever booster vaccination. The V call is TRBV5-5, the J call TRBJ1-1; 7 bases are shared with TRBD1. The source of this sequence is a man younger than 35 who received the YFV17D yellow fever vaccine. CDR3: CASSMGQTNTEAFF. Written as DNA, the CDR3 is TGTGCCAGCAGCATGGGACAGACGAACACTGAAGCTTTCTTT.